This T cell receptor (beta chain) is from a study of T cell responses to AZD1222 COVID-19 vaccine. TCRdb keeps only in-frame clones here, not all; method: immunoSEQ multiplex PCR. This table holds approximately 100,000 clones, around 84% found once. CDR3 length: 14 amino acids. Germline values: CDR1 LGHDT, CDR2 YNNKEL (reference sequence). V shed 4 bases, J shed 7 bases, and the junction held 8 bases outside the gene matches. This sequence joins TRBV3-1 (or the pseudogene TRBV3-2) and TRBJ2-7, with TRBD1 matching over 9 bases. The clonotype comes from an adult in good health. The sample here was peripheral blood, taken on day 0 of AZD1222 vaccination. The CDR3, as DNA: TGTGCCAGCAGCCCGGGACAGGGCCCTCGGGAGCAGTACTTC. Its protein product is CASSPGQGPREQYF.